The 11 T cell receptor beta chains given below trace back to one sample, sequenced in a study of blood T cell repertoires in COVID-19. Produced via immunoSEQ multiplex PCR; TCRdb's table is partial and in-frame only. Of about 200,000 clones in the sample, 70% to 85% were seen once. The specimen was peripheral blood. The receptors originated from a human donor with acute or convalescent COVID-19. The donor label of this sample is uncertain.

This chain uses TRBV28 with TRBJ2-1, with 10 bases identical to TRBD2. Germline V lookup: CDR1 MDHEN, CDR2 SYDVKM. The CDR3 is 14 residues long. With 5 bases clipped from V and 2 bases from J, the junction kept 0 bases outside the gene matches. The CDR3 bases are TGTGCCAGCAGTGGACTAGCGGCCTACAATGAGCAGTTCTTC. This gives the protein CASSGLAAYNEQFF.

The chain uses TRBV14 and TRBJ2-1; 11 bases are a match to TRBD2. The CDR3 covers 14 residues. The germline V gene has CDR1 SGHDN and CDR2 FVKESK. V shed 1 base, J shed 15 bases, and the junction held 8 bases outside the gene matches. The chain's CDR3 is CASSQGLAGGARFF. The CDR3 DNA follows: TGTGCCAGCAGCCAAGGATTAGCGGGAGGGGCTCGGTTCTTC.

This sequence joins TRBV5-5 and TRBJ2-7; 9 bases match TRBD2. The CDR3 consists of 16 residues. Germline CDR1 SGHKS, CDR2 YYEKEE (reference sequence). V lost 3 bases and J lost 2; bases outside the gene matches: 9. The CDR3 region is CASSSRGSGSPYEQYF. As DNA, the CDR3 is TGTGCCAGCAGCTCACGGGGTAGCGGGAGCCCCTACGAGCAGTACTTC.

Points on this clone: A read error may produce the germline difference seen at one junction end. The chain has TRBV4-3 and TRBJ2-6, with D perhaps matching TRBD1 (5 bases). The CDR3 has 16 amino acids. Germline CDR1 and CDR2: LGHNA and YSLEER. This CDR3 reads CVSSQDRGTGANVLTF. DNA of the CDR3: TGCGTCAGCAGCCAAGATAGGGGCACTGGGGCCAACGTCCTGACTTTC.

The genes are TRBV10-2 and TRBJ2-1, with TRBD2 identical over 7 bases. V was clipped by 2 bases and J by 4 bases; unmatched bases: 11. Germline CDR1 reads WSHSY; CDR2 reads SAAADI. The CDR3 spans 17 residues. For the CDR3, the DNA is TGCGCCAGCAGTGAGGGGAGGGCGGGTCTACGATACAATGAGCAGTTCTTC. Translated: CASSEGRAGLRYNEQFF.

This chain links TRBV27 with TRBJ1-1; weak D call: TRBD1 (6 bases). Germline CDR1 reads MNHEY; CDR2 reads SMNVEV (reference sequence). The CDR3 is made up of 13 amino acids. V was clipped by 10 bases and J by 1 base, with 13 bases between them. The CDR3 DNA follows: TGTGCCACCCAACCGGACAGGAACACTGAAGCTTTCTTT. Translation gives CATQPDRNTEAFF.

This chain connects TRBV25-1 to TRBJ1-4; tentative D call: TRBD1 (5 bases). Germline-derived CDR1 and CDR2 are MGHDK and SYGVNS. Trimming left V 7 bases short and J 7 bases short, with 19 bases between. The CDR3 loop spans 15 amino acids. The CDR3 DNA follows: TGTGCCAGCACGAGGTCCTCGGGGGTAAGTGAAAAACTGTTTTTT. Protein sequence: CASTRSSGVSEKLFF. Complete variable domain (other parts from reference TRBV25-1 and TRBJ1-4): EADIYQTPRYLVIGTGKKITLECSQTMGHDKMYWYQQDPGMELHLIHYSYGVNSTEKGDLSSESTVSRIRTEHFPLTLESARPSHTSQYLCASTRSSGVSEKLFFGSGTQLSVL.

The CDR3 sequence: CASSLDVGYNEQFF. CDR3 DNA sequence: TGTGCCAGCTCACTGGATGTCGGGTACAATGAGCAGTTCTTC. This sequence joins TRBV18 and TRBJ2-1; D call uncertain. Looked up from germline, CDR1 is KGHSH and CDR2 is LQKENI. V shed 4 bases and J shed 4 bases, with 11 bases lying between them. The CDR3 contains 14 residues.

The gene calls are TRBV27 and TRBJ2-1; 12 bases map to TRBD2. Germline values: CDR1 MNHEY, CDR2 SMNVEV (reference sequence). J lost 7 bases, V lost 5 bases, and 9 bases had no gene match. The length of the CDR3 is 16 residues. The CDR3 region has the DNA TGTGCCAGCAGTCCAACTCTAGCGGGAGGGCCTAATGAGCAGTTCTTC. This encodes CASSPTLAGGPNEQFF.

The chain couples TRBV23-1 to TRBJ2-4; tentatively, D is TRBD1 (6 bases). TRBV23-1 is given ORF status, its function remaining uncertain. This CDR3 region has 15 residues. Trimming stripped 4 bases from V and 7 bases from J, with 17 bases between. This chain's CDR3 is CASSPTGGLGNIQYF. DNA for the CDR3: TGCGCCAGCAGTCCGACTGGGGGCTTAGGGAACATTCAGTACTTC.

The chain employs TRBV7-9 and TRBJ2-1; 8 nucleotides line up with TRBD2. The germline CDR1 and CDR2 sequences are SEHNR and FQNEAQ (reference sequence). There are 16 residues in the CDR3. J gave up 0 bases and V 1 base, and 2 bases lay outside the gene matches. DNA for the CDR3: TGTGCCAGCAGCTTAGTGAGCGGGAGCTCCTACAATGAGCAGTTCTTC. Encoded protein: CASSLVSGSSYNEQFF.